This T cell receptor beta chain was retrieved from a study of T-cell reconstitution after alpha-beta-depleted transplantation in children. Broader study findings: Newly produced T cells mostly accounted for T-cell counts and diversity one year post-transplant.

In this sample, this clonotype turned up many times. The antigen remains unidentified. V dropped 4 bases and J dropped 5 bases, with 14 bases sitting between them. The CDR3 covers 14 residues. The germline gives CDR1 SGHTA, CDR2 FQGTGA. Unique molecular identifiers were built into the TCRbeta library. TCRdb reprocessed the PCR reads via MiXCR and lists one record per CDR3 protein. The profile shows 95,000 to 150,000 distinct CDR3 sequences, under 30% of them singletons. This TCR was sampled from a male patient between 2 and 10 years old who had a stem cell transplant for chronic granulomatous disease, so the T cells may come from the graft donor. The source material was PBMCs, mostly from graft donor cells, sampled 180 days after TCRalphabeta/CD19-depleted stem cell transplant. V is TRBV7-3 and J is TRBJ2-5; D ambiguous. The CDR3 sequence: CASSSTGSLETQYF. CDR3 coding DNA: TGTGCCAGCAGCTCAACGGGTAGCCTTGAGACCCAGTACTTC.